This is a list of T cell receptor beta chains from one sample in a study of identical twins. TCRdb reprocessed the 5' RACE reads via MiXCR and lists one record per CDR3 protein. The repertoire holds 310,000 or so distinct CDR3 sequences, with just under 9.5% as singletons. Separately, the same data were catalogued under a study of yellow fever vaccine responses in identical twins.

Sequenced input: CD8+ T cells sorted from blood. The receptors derive from a woman aged 18-30 years in good health. The CDR3 runs from the conserved cysteine through the conserved F or W. D genes are given only for firm matches. Clone sizes are given selectively: once, few, many, or a class where the clone is expanded.

>NA|TRBJ1-5|TRBD1|TRBV27
CASAHRGFGQPQHF
TGTGCCAGCGCGCACAGGGGTTTTGGGCAGCCCCAGCATTTT
>few|TRBJ2-2|TRBD2|TRBV7-7
CASSPDLAGADTGELFF
TGTGCTAGCAGCCCGGATCTAGCGGGGGCGGACACCGGGGAGCTGTTTTTT
>few|TRBJ2-5|TRBD1|TRBV3-1
CASIKGTEETQYF
TGTGCCTCTATAAAAGGGACAGAAGAGACCCAGTACTTC
>many|TRBJ2-7|NA|TRBV7-2
CASSSTQRESYEQYF
TGTGCCAGCAGCTCAACCCAGAGGGAATCCTACGAGCAGTACTTC
>many|TRBJ1-1|NA|TRBV4-3
CASSQERLENTEAFF
TGCGCCAGCAGCCAAGAAAGGCTGGAGAACACTGAAGCTTTCTTT
>many|TRBJ1-4|NA|TRBV27
CASRVTGMGEKLFF
TGTGCCAGCAGGGTCACAGGGATGGGCGAAAAACTGTTTTTT
>NA|TRBJ2-5|NA|TRBV7-8
CASSNGEETQYF
TGTGCCAGCAGCAATGGGGAAGAGACCCAGTACTTC
>NA|TRBJ1-4|TRBD1|TRBV7-8
CASSLGQGLEKLFF
TGTGCCAGCAGCTTAGGACAGGGCCTTGAAAAACTGTTTTTT
>many|TRBJ2-7|NA|TRBV14
CASSQEGITPYEQYF
TGTGCCAGCAGCCAAGAGGGGATTACCCCTTACGAGCAGTACTTC
>many|TRBJ1-1|NA|TRBV5-5
CASSLPAVTEAFF
TGTGCCAGCAGCTTGCCAGCGGTCACTGAAGCTTTCTTT
>few|TRBJ2-7|TRBD2|TRBV20-1
CSARPTSGRAPYEQYF
TGCAGTGCTAGACCGACTAGCGGGAGGGCCCCCTACGAGCAGTACTTC
>NA|TRBJ1-5|TRBD1|TRBV20-1
CSARDRGQGGNQPQHF
TGCAGTGCTAGAGACAGGGGCCAGGGGGGCAATCAGCCCCAGCATTTT
>NA|TRBJ1-5|TRBD1|TRBV27
CATDNGQGYGQPQHF
TGTGCCACGGACAATGGACAGGGGTACGGTCAGCCCCAGCATTTT
>many|TRBJ1-1|TRBD1|TRBV4-3
CASSQGYRGGTEAFF
TGCGCCAGCAGCCAAGGCTACAGGGGAGGCACTGAAGCTTTCTTT
>NA|TRBJ2-5|TRBD1|TRBV2
CASSDGQGRKTQYF
TGTGCCAGCAGTGATGGACAGGGCCGAAAGACCCAGTACTTC
>many|TRBJ2-2|NA|TRBV27
CASSSTNTGELFF
TGTGCCAGCAGTTCCACGAACACCGGGGAGCTGTTTTTT
>NA|TRBJ2-1|TRBD2|TRBV2
CASIYGTSGNREQFF
TGTGCCAGCATTTACGGGACTAGCGGGAATAGGGAGCAGTTCTTC
>NA|TRBJ2-7|NA|TRBV19
CASSDLTRESYEQYF
TGTGCCAGTAGTGACTTAACCCGGGAATCCTACGAGCAGTACTTC
>many|TRBJ2-3|NA|TRBV4-1
CASSQGIEGFTDTQYF
TGCGCCAGCAGCCAAGGTATCGAGGGTTTCACAGATACGCAGTATTTT
>NA|TRBJ1-1|NA|TRBV7-8
CASSPYRDTEAFF
TGTGCCAGCAGCCCTTACAGGGACACTGAAGCTTTCTTT
>few|TRBJ2-1|NA|TRBV7-9
CASSLFGGDNEQFF
TGTGCCAGCAGCTTATTCGGAGGGGACAATGAGCAGTTCTTC
>NA|TRBJ2-7|NA|TRBV20-1
CSARAIRDTYEQYF
TGCAGTGCTAGGGCGATCCGGGACACCTACGAGCAGTACTTC
>NA|TRBJ2-7|NA|TRBV7-9
CASSSPDLPSYEQYF
TGTGCCAGCAGCTCTCCCGACCTACCCTCCTACGAGCAGTACTTC
>NA|TRBJ2-5|NA|TRBV28
CASNFKGGSGEETQYF
TGTGCCAGCAATTTTAAAGGGGGCTCGGGGGAAGAGACCCAGTACTTC
>many|TRBJ2-7|TRBD2|TRBV19
CASSVPSGQPYEQYF
TGTGCCAGTAGTGTGCCTAGCGGCCAACCCTACGAGCAGTACTTC
>many|TRBJ2-3|TRBD1|TRBV29-1
CSVDRGRTDTQYF
TGCAGCGTCGACAGGGGGCGAACAGATACGCAGTATTTT